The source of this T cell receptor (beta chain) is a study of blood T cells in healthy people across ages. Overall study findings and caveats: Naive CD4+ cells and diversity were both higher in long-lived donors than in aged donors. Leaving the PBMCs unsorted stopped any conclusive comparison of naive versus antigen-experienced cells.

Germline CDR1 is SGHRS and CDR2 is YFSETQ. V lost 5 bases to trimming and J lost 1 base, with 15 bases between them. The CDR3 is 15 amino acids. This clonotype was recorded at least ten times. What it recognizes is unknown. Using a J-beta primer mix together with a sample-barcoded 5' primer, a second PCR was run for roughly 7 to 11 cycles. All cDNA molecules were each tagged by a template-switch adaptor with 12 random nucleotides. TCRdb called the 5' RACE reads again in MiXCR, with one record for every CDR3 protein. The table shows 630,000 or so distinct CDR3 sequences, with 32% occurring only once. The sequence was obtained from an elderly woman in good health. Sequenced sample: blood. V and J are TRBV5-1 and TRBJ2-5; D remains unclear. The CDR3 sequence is CASSIGSVSQETQYF. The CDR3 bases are TGCGCCAGCAGTATCGGATCAGTAAGCCAAGAGACCCAGTACTTC.